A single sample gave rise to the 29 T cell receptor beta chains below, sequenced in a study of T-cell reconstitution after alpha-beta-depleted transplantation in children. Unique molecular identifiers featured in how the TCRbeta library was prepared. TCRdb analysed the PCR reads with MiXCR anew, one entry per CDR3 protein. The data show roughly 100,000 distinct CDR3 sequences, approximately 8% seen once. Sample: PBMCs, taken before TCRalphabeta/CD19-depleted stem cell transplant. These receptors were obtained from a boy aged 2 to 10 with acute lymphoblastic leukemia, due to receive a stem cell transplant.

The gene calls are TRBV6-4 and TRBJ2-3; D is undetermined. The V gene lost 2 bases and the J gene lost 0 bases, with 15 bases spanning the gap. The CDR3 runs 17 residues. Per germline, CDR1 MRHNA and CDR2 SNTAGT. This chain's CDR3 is CASSDGSGPHSTDTQYF. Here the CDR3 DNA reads TGTGCCAGCAGTGACGGGTCCGGGCCCCATAGCACAGATACGCAGTATTTT.

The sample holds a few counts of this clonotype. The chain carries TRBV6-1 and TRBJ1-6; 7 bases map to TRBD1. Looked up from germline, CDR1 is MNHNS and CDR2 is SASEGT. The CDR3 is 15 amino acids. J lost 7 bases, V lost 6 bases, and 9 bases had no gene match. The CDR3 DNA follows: TGTGCCAGCAGCCCAGACAGGGTTGGGAATTCACCCCTCCACTTT. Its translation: CASSPDRVGNSPLHF.

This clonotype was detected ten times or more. The CDR3 protein is CASSRISGVSYNEQFF. The CDR3 region has the DNA TGTGCCAGCAGCCGGATTAGCGGGGTTTCCTACAATGAGCAGTTCTTC. The chain joins TRBV3-1 to TRBJ2-1; 8 bases map to TRBD2. The V and J ends lost 4 bases and 1 base, in that order; junction bases with no gene match: 6. Germline assignment: CDR1 LGHDT and CDR2 YNNKEL (reference sequence). This CDR3 is 16 amino acids long.

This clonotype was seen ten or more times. CDR3 in amino acids: CASSLMEGTHNSPLHF. CDR3 in DNA: TGCGCCAGCAGCTTGATGGAGGGCACGCATAATTCACCCCTCCACTTT. The chain combines TRBV5-1 with TRBJ1-6; D unclear. This CDR3 has 16 residues. V lost 1 base, J lost 5 bases, and 13 bases lay in between. Germline V gene lookup returns CDR1 SGHRS and CDR2 YFSETQ.

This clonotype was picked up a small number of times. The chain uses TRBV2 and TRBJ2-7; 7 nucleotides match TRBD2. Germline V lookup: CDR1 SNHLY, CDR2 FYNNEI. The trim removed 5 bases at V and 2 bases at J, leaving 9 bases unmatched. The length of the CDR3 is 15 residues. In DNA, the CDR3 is TGTGCCAGCAGTTCTTTGGGGCGGGGGACCTACGAGCAGTACTTC. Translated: CASSSLGRGTYEQYF.

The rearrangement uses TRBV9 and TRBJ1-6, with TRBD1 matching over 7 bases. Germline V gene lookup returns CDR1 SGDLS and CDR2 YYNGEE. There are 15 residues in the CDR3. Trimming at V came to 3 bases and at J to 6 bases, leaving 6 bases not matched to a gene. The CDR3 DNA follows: TGTGCCAGCAGCGCACGGGACAGATTTAATTCACCCCTCCACTTT. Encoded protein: CASSARDRFNSPLHF.

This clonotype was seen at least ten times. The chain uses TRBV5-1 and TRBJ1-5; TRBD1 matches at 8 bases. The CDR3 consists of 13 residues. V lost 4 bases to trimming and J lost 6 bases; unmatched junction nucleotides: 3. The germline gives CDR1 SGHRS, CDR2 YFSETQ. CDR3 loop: CASSLGTGQPQHF. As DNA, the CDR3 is TGCGCCAGCAGCCTGGGGACAGGTCAGCCCCAGCATTTT. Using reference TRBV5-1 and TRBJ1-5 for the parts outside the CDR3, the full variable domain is KAGVTQTPRYLIKTRGQQVTLSCSPISGHRSVSWYQQTPGQGLQFLFEYFSETQRNKGNFPGRFSGRQFSNSRSEMNVSTLELGDSALYLCASSLGTGQPQHFGDGTRLSIL.

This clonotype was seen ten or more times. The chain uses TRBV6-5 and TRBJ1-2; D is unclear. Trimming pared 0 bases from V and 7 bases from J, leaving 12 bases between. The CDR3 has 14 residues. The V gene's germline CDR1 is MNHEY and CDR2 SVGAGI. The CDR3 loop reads CASSYSIAGSGYTF. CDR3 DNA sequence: TGTGCCAGCAGTTACTCGATCGCCGGGTCTGGCTACACCTTC.

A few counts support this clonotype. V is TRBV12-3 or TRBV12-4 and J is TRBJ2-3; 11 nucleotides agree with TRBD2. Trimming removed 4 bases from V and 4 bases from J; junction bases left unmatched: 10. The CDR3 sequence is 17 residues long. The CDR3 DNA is TGTGCCAGCAGTTCCCGACTAGCGGGACCTTGGCCAGATACGCAGTATTTT. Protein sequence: CASSSRLAGPWPDTQYF.

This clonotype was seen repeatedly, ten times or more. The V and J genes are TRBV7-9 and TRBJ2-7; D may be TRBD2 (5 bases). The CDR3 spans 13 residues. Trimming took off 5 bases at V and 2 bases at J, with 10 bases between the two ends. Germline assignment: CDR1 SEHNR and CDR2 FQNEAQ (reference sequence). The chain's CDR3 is CASSDPGTYEQYF. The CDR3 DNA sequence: TGTGCCAGCAGCGATCCGGGGACCTACGAGCAGTACTTC. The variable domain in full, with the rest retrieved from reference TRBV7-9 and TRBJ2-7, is DTGVSQNPRHKITKRGQNVTFRCDPISEHNRLYWYRQTLGQGPEFLTYFQNEAQLEKSRLLSDRFSAERPKGSFSTLEIQRTEQGDSAMYLCASSDPGTYEQYFGPGTRLTVT.

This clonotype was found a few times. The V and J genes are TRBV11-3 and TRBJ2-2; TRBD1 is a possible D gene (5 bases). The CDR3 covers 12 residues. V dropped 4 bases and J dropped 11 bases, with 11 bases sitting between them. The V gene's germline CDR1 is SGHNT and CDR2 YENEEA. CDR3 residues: CASSSWQGELFF. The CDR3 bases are TGTGCCAGCAGCTCCTGGCAGGGAGAGCTGTTTTTT.

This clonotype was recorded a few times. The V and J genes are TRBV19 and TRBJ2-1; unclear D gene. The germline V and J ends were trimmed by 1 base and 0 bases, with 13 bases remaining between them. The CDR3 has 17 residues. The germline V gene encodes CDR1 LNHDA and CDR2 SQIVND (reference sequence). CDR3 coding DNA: TGTGCCAGTAGTATAGGAGTGGCGAGGAGCTCCTACAATGAGCAGTTCTTC. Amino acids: CASSIGVARSSYNEQFF.

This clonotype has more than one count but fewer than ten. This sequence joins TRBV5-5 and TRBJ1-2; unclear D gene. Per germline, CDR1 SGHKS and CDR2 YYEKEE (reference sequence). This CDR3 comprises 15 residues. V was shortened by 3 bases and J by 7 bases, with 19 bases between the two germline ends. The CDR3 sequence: CASSSGARGLRGYTF. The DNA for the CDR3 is TGTGCCAGCAGCTCGGGAGCGAGAGGTTTGCGTGGCTACACCTTC.

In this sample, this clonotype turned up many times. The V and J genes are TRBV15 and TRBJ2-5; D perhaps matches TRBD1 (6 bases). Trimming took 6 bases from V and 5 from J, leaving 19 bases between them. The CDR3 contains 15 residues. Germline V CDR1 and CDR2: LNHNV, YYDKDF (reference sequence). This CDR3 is CATRQEQGLGETQYF. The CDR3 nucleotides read TGTGCCACCAGACAAGAACAGGGTCTAGGGGAGACCCAGTACTTC. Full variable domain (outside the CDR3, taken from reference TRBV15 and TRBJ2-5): DAMVIQNPRYQVTQFGKPVTLSCSQTLNHNVMYWYQQKSSQAPKLLFHYYDKDFNNEADTPDNFQSRRPNTSFCFLDIRSPGLGDTAMYLCATRQEQGLGETQYFGPGTRLLVL.

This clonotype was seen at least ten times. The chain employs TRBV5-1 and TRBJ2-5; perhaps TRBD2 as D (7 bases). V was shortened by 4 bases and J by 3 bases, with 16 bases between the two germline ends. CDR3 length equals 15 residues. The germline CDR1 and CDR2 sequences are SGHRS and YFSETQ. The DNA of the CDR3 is TGCGCCAGCAGCCCGTGGGGGGGCTACGAAGAGACCCAGTACTTC. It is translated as CASSPWGGYEETQYF.

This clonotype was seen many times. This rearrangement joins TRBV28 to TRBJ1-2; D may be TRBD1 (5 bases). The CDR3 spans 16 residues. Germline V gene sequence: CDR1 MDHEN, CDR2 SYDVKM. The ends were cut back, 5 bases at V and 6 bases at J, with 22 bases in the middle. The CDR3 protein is CASSPQGVRGRHGYTF. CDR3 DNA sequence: TGTGCCAGCAGTCCACAAGGGGTCAGAGGTCGCCATGGCTACACCTTC.

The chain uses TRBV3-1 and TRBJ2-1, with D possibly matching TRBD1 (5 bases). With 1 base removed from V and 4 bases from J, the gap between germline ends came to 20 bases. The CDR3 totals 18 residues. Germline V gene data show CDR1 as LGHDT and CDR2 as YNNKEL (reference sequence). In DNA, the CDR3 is TGTGCCAGCAGCCAAGGTCGGGTGGGGCCTCCCTATTACAATGAGCAGTTCTTC. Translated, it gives CASSQGRVGPPYYNEQFF.

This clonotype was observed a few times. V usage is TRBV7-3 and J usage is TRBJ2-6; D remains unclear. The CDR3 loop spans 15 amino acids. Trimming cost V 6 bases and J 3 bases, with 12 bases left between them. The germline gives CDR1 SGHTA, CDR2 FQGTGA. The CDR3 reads CASSSFGFGANVLTF. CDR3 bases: TGTGCCAGCAGTAGTTTTGGGTTTGGGGCCAACGTCCTGACTTTC.

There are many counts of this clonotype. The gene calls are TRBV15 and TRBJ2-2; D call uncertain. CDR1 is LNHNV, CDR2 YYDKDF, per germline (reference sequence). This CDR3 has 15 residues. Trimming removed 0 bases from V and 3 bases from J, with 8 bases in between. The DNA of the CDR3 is TGTGCCACCAGCAGAGAATTACTCCACACCGGGGAGCTGTTTTTT. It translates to CATSRELLHTGELFF. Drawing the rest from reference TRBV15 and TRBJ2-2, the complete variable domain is DAMVIQNPRYQVTQFGKPVTLSCSQTLNHNVMYWYQQKSSQAPKLLFHYYDKDFNNEADTPDNFQSRRPNTSFCFLDIRSPGLGDTAMYLCATSRELLHTGELFFGEGSRLTVL.

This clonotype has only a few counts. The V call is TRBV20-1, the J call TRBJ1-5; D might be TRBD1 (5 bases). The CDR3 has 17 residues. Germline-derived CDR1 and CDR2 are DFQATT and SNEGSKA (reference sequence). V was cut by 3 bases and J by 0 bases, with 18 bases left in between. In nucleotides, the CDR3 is TGCAGTGCTAGTGGGTCAGGGTACCGCAATAGCAATCAGCCCCAGCATTTT. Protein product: CSASGSGYRNSNQPQHF.

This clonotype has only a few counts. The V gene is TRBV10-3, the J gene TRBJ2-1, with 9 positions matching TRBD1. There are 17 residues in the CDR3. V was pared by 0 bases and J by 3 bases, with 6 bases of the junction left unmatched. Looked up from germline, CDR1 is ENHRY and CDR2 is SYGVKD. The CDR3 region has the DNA TGTGCCATCAGTGAGTCGCAAGGGACAGGGAACTACAATGAGCAGTTCTTC. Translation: CAISESQGTGNYNEQFF.

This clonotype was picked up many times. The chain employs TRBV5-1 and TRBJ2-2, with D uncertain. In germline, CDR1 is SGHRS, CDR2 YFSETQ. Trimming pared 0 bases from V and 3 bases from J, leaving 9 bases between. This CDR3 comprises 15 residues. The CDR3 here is CASSLEVGYTGELFF. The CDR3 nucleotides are TGCGCCAGCAGCTTGGAGGTCGGGTACACCGGGGAGCTGTTTTTT. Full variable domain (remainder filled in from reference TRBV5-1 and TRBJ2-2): KAGVTQTPRYLIKTRGQQVTLSCSPISGHRSVSWYQQTPGQGLQFLFEYFSETQRNKGNFPGRFSGRQFSNSRSEMNVSTLELGDSALYLCASSLEVGYTGELFFGEGSRLTVL.

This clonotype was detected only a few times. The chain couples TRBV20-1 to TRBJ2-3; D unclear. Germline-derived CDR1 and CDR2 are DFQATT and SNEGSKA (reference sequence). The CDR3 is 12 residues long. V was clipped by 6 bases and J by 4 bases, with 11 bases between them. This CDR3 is CSALLSPDTQYF. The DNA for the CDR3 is TGCAGTGCGCTCCTCTCCCCAGATACGCAGTATTTT.

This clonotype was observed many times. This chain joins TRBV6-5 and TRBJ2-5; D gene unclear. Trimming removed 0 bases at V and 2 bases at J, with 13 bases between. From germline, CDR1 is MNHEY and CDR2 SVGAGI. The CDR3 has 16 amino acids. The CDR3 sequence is CASSYSWAVTQETQYF. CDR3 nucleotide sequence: TGTGCCAGCAGTTACTCGTGGGCAGTAACTCAAGAGACCCAGTACTTC.

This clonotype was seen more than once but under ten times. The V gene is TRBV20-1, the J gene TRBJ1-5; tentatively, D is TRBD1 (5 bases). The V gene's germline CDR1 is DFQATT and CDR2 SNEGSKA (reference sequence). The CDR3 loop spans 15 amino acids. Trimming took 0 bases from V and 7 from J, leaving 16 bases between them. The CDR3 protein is CSARDPGGVGQPQHF. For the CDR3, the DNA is TGCAGTGCTAGAGATCCTGGGGGGGTGGGGCAGCCCCAGCATTTT.

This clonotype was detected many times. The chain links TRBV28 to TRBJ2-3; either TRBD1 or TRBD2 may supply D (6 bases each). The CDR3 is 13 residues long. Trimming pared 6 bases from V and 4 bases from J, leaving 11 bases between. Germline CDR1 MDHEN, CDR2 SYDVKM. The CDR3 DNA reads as TGTGCCAGCAGACTCGGGGGCTCAGATACGCAGTATTTT. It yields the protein CASRLGGSDTQYF.

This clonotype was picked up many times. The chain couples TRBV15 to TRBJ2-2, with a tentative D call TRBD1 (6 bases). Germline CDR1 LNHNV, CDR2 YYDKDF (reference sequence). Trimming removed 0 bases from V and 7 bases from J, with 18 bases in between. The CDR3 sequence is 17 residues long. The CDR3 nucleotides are TGTGCCACCAGCAGAGAGCCTACAGGGCTTCATGACGGGGAGCTGTTTTTT. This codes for CATSREPTGLHDGELFF.

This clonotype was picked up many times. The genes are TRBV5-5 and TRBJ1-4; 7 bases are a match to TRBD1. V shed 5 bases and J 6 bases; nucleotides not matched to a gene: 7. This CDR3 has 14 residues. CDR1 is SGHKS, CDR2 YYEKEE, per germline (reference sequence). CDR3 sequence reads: CASSPGQPYEKLFF. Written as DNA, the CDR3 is TGTGCCAGCAGTCCGGGACAGCCATATGAAAAACTGTTTTTT.

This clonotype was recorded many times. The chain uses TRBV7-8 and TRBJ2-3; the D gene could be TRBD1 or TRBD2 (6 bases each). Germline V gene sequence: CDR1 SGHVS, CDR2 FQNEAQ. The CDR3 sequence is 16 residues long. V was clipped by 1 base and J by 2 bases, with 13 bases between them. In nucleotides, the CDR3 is TGTGCCAGCAGCTTAGGTGGGGGGCGATACACAGATACGCAGTATTTT. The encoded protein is CASSLGGGRYTDTQYF.